These 27 T cell receptor beta chains were all obtained from the same sample, sequenced in a study of cytomegalovirus exposure and HLA in healthy donors. The primer mix had 60 Vbeta and 13 Jbeta primers. Sequencing was performed with immunoSEQ multiplex PCR; in TCRdb, only in-frame clones are kept and a portion is missing. The sample carries under 150,000 clones, 9.4% recorded once. Sequencing input: PBMCs. These receptors all stem from a male donor in good health and CMV-seronegative.

This clone showed up just a few times. The rearrangement joins TRBV7-9 to TRBJ2-5, with D maybe TRBD1 (5 bases). This CDR3 has 12 residues. Per germline, CDR1 SEHNR and CDR2 FQNEAQ (reference sequence). The V end lost 1 base, the J end lost 6 bases, and 6 bases lay between the germline ends. The CDR3 here is CASSLEGKTQYF. The CDR3 DNA reads TGTGCCAGCAGCTTAGAGGGGAAGACCCAGTACTTC.

This chain links TRBV29-1 with TRBJ1-2; no clear D. CDR1 is SQVTM, CDR2 ANQGSEA, per germline. The CDR3 extends over 16 amino acids. Between the trimmed V and J ends, which lost 2 bases and 5 bases, there was a span of 21 bases. The CDR3 loop is CSVESPHGWRSYGYTF. As DNA, the CDR3 is TGCAGCGTTGAAAGTCCACACGGCTGGCGGTCGTATGGCTACACCTTC.

There are a few counts of this clone. The CDR3 nucleotides are TGTGCCAGCAGCCAAAGACAGAATTCACCCCTCCACTTT. Translating it yields CASSQRQNSPLHF. The chain carries TRBV11-1 and TRBJ1-6; weak D call: TRBD1 (5 bases). CDR1 and CDR2 (germline): SGHAT, FQDESV (reference sequence). Trimming left V 5 bases short and J 7 bases short, with 9 bases between. The CDR3 runs 13 residues. Full variable domain (rest looked up from reference TRBV11-1 and TRBJ1-6): EAEVAQSPRYKITEKSQAVAFWCDPISGHATLYWYRQILGQGPELLVQFQDESVVDDSQLPKDRFSAERLKGVDSTLKIQPAELGDSAMYLCASSQRQNSPLHFGNGTRLTVT.

The chain is built from TRBV7-8 and TRBJ2-7; perhaps TRBD1 as D (5 bases). This CDR3 contains 13 residues. The germline gives CDR1 SGHVS, CDR2 FQNEAQ. V dropped 6 bases and J dropped 1 base, with 10 bases sitting between them. CDR3 protein: CASSPDTSYEQYF. The CDR3 bases are TGTGCCAGCAGTCCGGACACATCCTACGAGCAGTACTTC.

The table lists this clone with a few counts. CDR3: CASSEGGLTETQYF. In DNA form, the CDR3 reads TGTGCCAGCAGTGAAGGGGGACTCACCGAGACCCAGTACTTC. The chain combines TRBV6-1 with TRBJ2-5; TRBD2 might be the D (6 bases). V lost 1 base, J lost 5 bases, and 11 bases lay in between. The CDR3 covers 14 residues. The germline CDR1 and CDR2 sequences are MNHNS and SASEGT.

The CDR3 region is CASSEPVYEQYF. The CDR3 DNA is TGTGCCAGCAGTGAACCGGTCTACGAGCAGTACTTC. This chain uses TRBV6-1 with TRBJ2-7; D gene ambiguous. Germline V gene data show CDR1 as MNHNS and CDR2 as SASEGT. The ends were cut back, 2 bases at V and 3 bases at J, with 5 bases in the middle. The length of the CDR3 is 12 residues.

J is TRBJ2-6 and V is TRBV4-3; 7 bases map to TRBD1. The CDR3 is 17 residues long. J was trimmed by 0 bases and V by 5 bases; bases with no gene match: 7. CDR1 and CDR2 from the germline V gene are LGHNA and YSLEER. Here the CDR3 reads CASSGGTAGSGANVLTF. The CDR3 coding sequence is TGCGCCAGCAGCGGTGGGACAGCTGGCTCTGGGGCCAACGTCCTGACTTTC.

This clone was detected only a few times. This chain links TRBV6-6 with TRBJ1-1; D not certain. The V end was cut by 5 bases, the J end by 7 bases, with 11 bases between. The CDR3 length is 12 residues. Germline assignment: CDR1 MNHNY and CDR2 SVGAGI (reference sequence). The CDR3 bases are TGTGCCAGCAGTCCTGGGCAGCTTGAAGCTTTCTTT. Translated, it gives CASSPGQLEAFF.

The chain has TRBV18 and TRBJ1-2; TRBD1 matches at 9 bases. This CDR3 has 15 residues. The germline CDR1 and CDR2 sequences are KGHSH and LQKENI. V was clipped by 6 bases and J by 1 base; unmatched bases: 6. The CDR3 DNA reads TGTGCCAGCTCTCCGGGACAGGGAGTTAACTATGGCTACACCTTC. Encoded protein: CASSPGQGVNYGYTF.

The rearrangement uses TRBV4-3 and TRBJ1-2; perhaps TRBD1 as D (5 bases). Trimming removed 0 bases from V and 4 bases from J, with 15 bases in between. Germline CDR1 and CDR2: LGHNA and YSLEER. This CDR3 is built from 16 residues. The CDR3 nucleotides are TGCGCCAGCAGCCAAGATTCGTTGGGGCGCTCCTATGGCTACACCTTC. Translation: CASSQDSLGRSYGYTF.

Comment on this clone: The same CDR3 also results from other DNA sequences found in this sample. The chain employs TRBV28 and TRBJ1-1, with TRBD1 matching over 8 bases. The V segment lost 6 bases and the J segment 6 bases; nucleotides outside the gene matches: 6. Germline CDR1 and CDR2: MDHEN and SYDVKM. CDR3 size: 13 residues. The DNA of the CDR3 is TGTGCCAGCAGCCTTGGACAGGGCCCTGAAGCTTTCTTT. Translating gives CASSLGQGPEAFF.

This clone appeared a few times. The V call is TRBV5-1, the J call TRBJ2-1; 8 bases map to TRBD1. The ends lost 7 bases at V and 4 bases at J; junction bases unmatched: 10. CDR3 length: 15 amino acids. In germline, CDR1 is SGHRS, CDR2 YFSETQ. In nucleotides, the CDR3 is TGCGCCAGCGGGTCAGGGGGCACGTATTACAATGAGCAGTTCTTC. Residues: CASGSGGTYYNEQFF. The full variable domain, in which reference TRBV5-1 and TRBJ2-1 provide the parts outside the CDR3, is KAGVTQTPRYLIKTRGQQVTLSCSPISGHRSVSWYQQTPGQGLQFLFEYFSETQRNKGNFPGRFSGRQFSNSRSEMNVSTLELGDSALYLCASGSGGTYYNEQFFGPGTRLTVL.

A few counts support this clone. The rearrangement joins TRBV20-1 to TRBJ2-4; no firm D call. Germline values: CDR1 DFQATT, CDR2 SNEGSKA (reference sequence). The CDR3 covers 10 residues. Trimming cost V 3 bases and J 14 bases, with 11 bases left between them. DNA of the CDR3: TGCAGTGCTAGGCGCGGCTTTGAGTACTTC. Translated: CSARRGFEYF.

The chain employs TRBV11-2 and TRBJ2-4, with D uncertain. This CDR3 comprises 16 residues. Germline values: CDR1 SGHAT, CDR2 FQNNGV. V lost 5 bases and J lost 0, with 14 bases in between. The CDR3, as DNA: TGTGCCAGCAGCGATTACTACAACCTAGCCAAAAACATTCAGTACTTC. Residues: CASSDYYNLAKNIQYF.

The chain has TRBV28 and TRBJ1-1; D is undetermined. Germline V gene lookup returns CDR1 MDHEN and CDR2 SYDVKM. The CDR3 runs 15 residues. V lost 6 bases and J lost 2, with 16 bases in between. The CDR3 sequence is CASSPYTDLNTEAFF. CDR3 sequence (DNA): TGTGCCAGCAGCCCCTATACAGATCTAAACACTGAAGCTTTCTTT.

This clone was found a few times. The chain combines TRBV7-2 with TRBJ1-2, with 7 nucleotides matching TRBD1. J was trimmed by 8 bases and V by 5 bases; bases with no gene match: 8. This CDR3 contains 13 residues. CDR1 and CDR2 from the germline V gene are SGHTA and FQGNSA. CDR3: CASSPRGQLGYTF. CDR3 bases: TGTGCCAGCAGCCCGAGGGGGCAGTTGGGCTACACCTTC.

The V call is TRBV27, the J call TRBJ1-5; TRBD1 aligns across 9 bases. V shed 3 bases, J shed 1 base, and the junction held 10 bases outside the gene matches. The CDR3 covers 18 residues. CDR1 and CDR2 from the germline V gene are MNHEY and SMNVEV (reference sequence). CDR3 bases: TGTGCCAGCAGTTTCACGTCCCGGGACAGGGAGAGCAATCAGCCCCAGCATTTT. It translates to CASSFTSRDRESNQPQHF.

This clone came up a few times. V is TRBV10-3 and J is TRBJ2-7; TRBD1 aligns across 7 bases. Germline CDR1 ENHRY, CDR2 SYGVKD. V shed 5 bases and J 4 bases; nucleotides not matched to a gene: 8. The CDR3 has 14 residues. The CDR3 DNA follows: TGTGCCATCAGTACCGGGACAGCCGCGTACGAGCAGTACTTC. This encodes CAISTGTAAYEQYF.

This clone occurred a few times. This rearrangement joins TRBV6-6 to TRBJ2-1; TRBD1 matches 8 bases. Per the germline V gene, CDR1 is MNHNY and CDR2 is SVGAGI (reference sequence). J lost 0 bases, V lost 7 bases, and 5 bases had no gene match. This CDR3 comprises 15 residues. DNA of the CDR3: TGTGCCAGCATTGCGGGACAGGCCTCCTACAATGAGCAGTTCTTC. Its translation: CASIAGQASYNEQFF.

The gene calls are TRBV7-3 and TRBJ2-1; maybe TRBD1 (5 bases). The V end was cut by 5 bases, the J end by 4 bases, with 9 bases between. Germline V gene sequence: CDR1 SGHTA, CDR2 FQGTGA. This CDR3 has 13 residues. The DNA of the CDR3 is TGTGCCAGCAGCATTACAGGTTACAATGAGCAGTTCTTC. As protein: CASSITGYNEQFF.

The chain employs TRBV28 and TRBJ2-2, with D possibly being TRBD2 (5 bases). The CDR3 extends over 12 amino acids. Trimming stripped 3 bases from V and 8 bases from J, with 7 bases between. Looked up from germline, CDR1 is MDHEN and CDR2 is SYDVKM. The CDR3 loop is CASSFGVGELFF. The CDR3 coding sequence is TGTGCCAGCAGTTTCGGGGTGGGGGAGCTGTTTTTT. The full variable domain, in which reference TRBV28 and TRBJ2-2 provide the parts outside the CDR3, is DVKVTQSSRYLVKRTGEKVFLECVQDMDHENMFWYRQDPGLGLRLIYFSYDVKMKEKGDIPEGYSVSREKKERFSLILESASTNQTSMYLCASSFGVGELFFGEGSRLTVL.

The chain carries TRBV6-5 and TRBJ1-6; no reliable D call. Per the germline V gene, CDR1 is MNHEY and CDR2 is SVGAGI. Trimming took 2 bases from V and 7 from J, leaving 12 bases between them. CDR3 length: 15 amino acids. The CDR3, as DNA: TGTGCCAGCAGTTACGACAAATCGTCGAATTCACCCCTCCACTTT. Protein sequence: CASSYDKSSNSPLHF.

Only a few counts were recorded for this clone. The V and J genes are TRBV4-3 and TRBJ2-3, with 11 bases aligning to TRBD2. Trimming took 3 bases from V and 0 from J; bases not matched to a gene: 14. CDR3 length: 20 amino acids. The germline V gene encodes CDR1 LGHNA and CDR2 YSLEER. The CDR3 region is CASSHKVGTSGFASTDTQYF. The CDR3 DNA sequence: TGCGCCAGCAGCCACAAGGTGGGGACTAGCGGATTTGCTAGCACAGATACGCAGTATTTT.

The chain has TRBV4-2 and TRBJ2-7; 7 bases are a match to TRBD2. CDR3 length equals 16 residues. The junction had 6 bases not matched to a gene; V was cut back by 0 bases and J by 1 base. CDR1 is LGHNA and CDR2 is YNFKEQ in the germline V gene. DNA for the CDR3: TGTGCCAGCAGCCAAGATATAACGGGGGGTTCCTACGAGCAGTACTTC. This gives the protein CASSQDITGGSYEQYF.

This rearrangement joins TRBV7-2 to TRBJ2-1; D is perhaps TRBD1 (6 bases). CDR1 and CDR2 from the germline V gene are SGHTA and FQGNSA. V shed 5 bases and J shed 5 bases, with 13 bases lying between them. This CDR3 has 14 amino acids. CDR3: CASSLQQGDNEQFF. CDR3 DNA: TGTGCCAGCAGCCTCCAACAGGGAGACAATGAGCAGTTCTTC.

This clone was found a few times. V usage is TRBV6-1 and J usage is TRBJ2-7; 10 nucleotides line up with TRBD1. CDR3 length: 14 amino acids. With V trimmed by 4 bases and J by 3 bases, 3 bases remained unmatched. Germline V gives CDR1 MNHNS, CDR2 SASEGT. CDR3: CASSVRDRGYEQYF. CDR3 DNA: TGTGCCAGCAGTGTCCGGGACAGGGGCTACGAGCAGTACTTC.

This clone was seen only a few times. This chain joins TRBV5-4 and TRBJ2-7; D might be TRBD2 (6 bases). Between the trimmed V and J ends, which lost 0 bases and 5 bases, there was a span of 15 bases. Germline CDR1 and CDR2: SGHNT and YYREEE (reference sequence). CDR3 length: 15 residues. Here the CDR3 reads CASSLVHGSNDEQYF. CDR3 nucleotides: TGTGCCAGCAGCTTGGTACACGGGAGCAACGACGAGCAGTACTTC.